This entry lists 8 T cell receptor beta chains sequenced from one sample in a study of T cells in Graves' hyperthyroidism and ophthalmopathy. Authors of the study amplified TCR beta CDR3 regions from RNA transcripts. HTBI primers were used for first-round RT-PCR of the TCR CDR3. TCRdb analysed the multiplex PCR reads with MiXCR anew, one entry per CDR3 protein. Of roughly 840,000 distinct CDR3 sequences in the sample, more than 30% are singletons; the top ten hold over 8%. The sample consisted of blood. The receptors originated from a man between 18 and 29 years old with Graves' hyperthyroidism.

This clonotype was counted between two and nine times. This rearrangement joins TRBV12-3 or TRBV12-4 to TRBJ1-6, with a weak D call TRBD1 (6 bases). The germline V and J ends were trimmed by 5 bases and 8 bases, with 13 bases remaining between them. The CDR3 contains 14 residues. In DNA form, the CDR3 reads TGTGCCAGCAGTGACCCGGGACAAGATTCACCCCTCCACTTT. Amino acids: CASSDPGQDSPLHF.

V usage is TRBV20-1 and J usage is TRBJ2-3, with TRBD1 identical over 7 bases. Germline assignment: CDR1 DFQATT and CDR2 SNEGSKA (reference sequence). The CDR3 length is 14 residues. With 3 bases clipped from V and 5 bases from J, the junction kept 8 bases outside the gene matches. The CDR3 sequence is CSAREGGREDTQYF. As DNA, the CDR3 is TGCAGTGCTAGGGAAGGGGGCAGGGAAGATACGCAGTATTTT.

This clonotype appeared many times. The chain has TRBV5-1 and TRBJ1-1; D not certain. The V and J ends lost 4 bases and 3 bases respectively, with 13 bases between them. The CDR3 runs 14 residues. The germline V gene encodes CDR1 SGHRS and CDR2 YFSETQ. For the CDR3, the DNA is TGCGCCAGCAGCCGGGCCGAAGCAGACACTGAAGCTTTCTTT. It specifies CASSRAEADTEAFF.

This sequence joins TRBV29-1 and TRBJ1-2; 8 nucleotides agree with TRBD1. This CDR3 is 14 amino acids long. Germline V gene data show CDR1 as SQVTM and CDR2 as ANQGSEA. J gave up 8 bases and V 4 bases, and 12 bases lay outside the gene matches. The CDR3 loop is CSVGGLGQGGGYTF. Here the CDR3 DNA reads TGCAGCGTTGGGGGTCTCGGACAGGGTGGCGGCTACACCTTC.

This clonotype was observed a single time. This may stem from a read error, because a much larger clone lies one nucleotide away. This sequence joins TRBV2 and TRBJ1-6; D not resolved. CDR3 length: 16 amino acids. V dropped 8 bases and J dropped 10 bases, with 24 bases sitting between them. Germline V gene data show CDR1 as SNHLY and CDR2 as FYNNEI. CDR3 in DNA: TGTGCCAGCCGCTATCCCCGGGCCAAACCGGGCTCACCCCTCCACTTT. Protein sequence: CASRYPRAKPGSPLHF.

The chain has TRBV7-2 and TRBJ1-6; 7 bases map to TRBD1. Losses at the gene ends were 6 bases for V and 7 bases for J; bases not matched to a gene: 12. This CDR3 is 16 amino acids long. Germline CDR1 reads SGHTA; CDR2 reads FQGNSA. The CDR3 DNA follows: TGTGCCAGCAGACCACTCTACAGGGGACGCAATTCACCCCTCCACTTT. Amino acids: CASRPLYRGRNSPLHF.

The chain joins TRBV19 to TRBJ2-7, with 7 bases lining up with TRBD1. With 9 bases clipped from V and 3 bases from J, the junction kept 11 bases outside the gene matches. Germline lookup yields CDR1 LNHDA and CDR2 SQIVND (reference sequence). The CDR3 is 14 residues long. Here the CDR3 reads CASARDSSDYEQYF. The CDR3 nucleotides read TGTGCCAGCGCCCGGGACAGCTCTGACTACGAGCAGTACTTC.

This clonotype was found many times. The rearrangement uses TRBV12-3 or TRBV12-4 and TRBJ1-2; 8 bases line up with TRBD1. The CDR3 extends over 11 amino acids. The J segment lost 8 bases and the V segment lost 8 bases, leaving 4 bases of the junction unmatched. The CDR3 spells CASASGGGYTF. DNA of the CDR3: TGTGCCAGCGCGTCAGGGGGCGGCTACACCTTC.